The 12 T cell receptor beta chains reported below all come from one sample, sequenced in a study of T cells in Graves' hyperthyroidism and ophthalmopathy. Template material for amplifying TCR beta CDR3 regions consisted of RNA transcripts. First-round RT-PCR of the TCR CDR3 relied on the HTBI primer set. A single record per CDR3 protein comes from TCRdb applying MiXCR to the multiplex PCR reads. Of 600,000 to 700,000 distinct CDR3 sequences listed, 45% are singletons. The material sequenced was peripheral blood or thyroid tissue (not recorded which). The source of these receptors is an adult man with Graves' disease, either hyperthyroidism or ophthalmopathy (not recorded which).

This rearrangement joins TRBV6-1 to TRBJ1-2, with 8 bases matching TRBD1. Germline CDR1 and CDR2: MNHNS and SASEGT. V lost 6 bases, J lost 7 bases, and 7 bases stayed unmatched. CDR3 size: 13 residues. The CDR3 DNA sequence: TGTGCCAGCAGACTCCGACAGGGGTTTGGCTACACCTTC. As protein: CASRLRQGFGYTF.

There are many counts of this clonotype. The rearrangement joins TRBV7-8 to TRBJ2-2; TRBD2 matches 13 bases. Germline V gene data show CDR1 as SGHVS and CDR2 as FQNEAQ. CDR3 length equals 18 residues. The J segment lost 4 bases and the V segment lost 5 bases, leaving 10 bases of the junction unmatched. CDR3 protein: CASSRTSGRNLGTGELFF. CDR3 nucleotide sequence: TGTGCCAGCAGCCGGACTAGCGGGAGAAATCTGGGCACCGGGGAGCTGTTTTTT.

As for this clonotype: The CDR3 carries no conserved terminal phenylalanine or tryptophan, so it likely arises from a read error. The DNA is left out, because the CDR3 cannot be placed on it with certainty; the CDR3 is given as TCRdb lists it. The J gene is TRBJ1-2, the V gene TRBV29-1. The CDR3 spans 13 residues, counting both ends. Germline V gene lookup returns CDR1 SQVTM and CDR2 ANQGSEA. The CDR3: CSVEGGLAGGSSY.

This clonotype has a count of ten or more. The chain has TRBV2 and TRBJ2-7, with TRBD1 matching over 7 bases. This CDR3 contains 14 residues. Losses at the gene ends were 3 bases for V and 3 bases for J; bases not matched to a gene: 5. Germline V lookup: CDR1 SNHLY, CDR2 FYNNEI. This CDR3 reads CASSDDRVVYEQYF. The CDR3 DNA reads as TGTGCCAGCAGTGACGACAGGGTTGTCTACGAGCAGTACTTC.

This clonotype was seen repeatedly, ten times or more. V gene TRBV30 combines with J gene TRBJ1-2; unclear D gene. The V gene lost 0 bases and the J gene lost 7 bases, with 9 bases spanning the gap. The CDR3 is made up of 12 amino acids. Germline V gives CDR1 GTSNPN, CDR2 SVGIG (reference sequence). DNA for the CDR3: TGTGCCTGGAGTGTATTGGATCGTGGCTACACCTTC. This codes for CAWSVLDRGYTF.

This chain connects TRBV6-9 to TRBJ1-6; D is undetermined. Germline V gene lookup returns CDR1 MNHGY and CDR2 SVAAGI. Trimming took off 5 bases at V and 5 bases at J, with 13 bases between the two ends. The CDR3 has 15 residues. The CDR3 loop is CASSESNRNNSPLHF. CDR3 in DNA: TGTGCCAGCAGTGAATCGAACAGAAATAATTCACCCCTCCACTTT.

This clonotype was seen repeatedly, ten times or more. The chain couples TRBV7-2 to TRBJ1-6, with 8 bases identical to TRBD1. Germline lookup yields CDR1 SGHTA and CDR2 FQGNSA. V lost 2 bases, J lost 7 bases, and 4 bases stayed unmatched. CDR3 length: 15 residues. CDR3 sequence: CASSLSQGANSPLHF. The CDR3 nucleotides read TGTGCCAGCAGCTTAAGCCAGGGGGCGAATTCACCCCTCCACTTT. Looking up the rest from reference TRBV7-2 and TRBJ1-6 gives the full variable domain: GAGVSQSPSNKVTEKGKDVELRCDPISGHTALYWYRQSLGQGLEFLIYFQGNSAPDKSGLPSDRFSAERTGGSVSTLTIQRTQQEDSAVYLCASSLSQGANSPLHFGNGTRLTVT.

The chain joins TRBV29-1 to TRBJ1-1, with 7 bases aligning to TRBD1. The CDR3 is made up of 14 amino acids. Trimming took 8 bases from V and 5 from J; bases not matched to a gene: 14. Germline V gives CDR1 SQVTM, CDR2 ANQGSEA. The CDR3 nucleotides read TGCAGCATTTCAGGGGGGCAGGGTGTAACTGAAGCTTTCTTT. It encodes CSISGGQGVTEAFF.

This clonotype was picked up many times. Here the CDR3 DNA reads TGTGCCAGCAGCCTCTCGACAGGGTACGCCTACGAGCAGTACTTC. Its protein product is CASSLSTGYAYEQYF. The V and J genes are TRBV7-8 and TRBJ2-7; 7 nucleotides align to TRBD1. CDR1 and CDR2 (germline): SGHVS, FQNEAQ. Trimming took 5 bases from V and 2 from J; bases not matched to a gene: 9. The CDR3 has 15 amino acids.

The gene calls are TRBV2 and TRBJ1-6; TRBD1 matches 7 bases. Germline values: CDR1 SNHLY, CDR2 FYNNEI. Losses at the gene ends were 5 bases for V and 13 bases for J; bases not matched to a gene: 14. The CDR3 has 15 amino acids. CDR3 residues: CASSFTGQPVSPLHF. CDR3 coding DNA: TGTGCCAGCAGTTTTACGGGACAGCCCGTTTCCCCCCTCCACTTT.

CDR3 region: CASSPSRSVSYEQYF. Written as DNA, the CDR3 is TGTGCCAGCAGCCCGTCACGGTCGGTCTCCTACGAGCAGTACTTC. The chain joins TRBV7-9 to TRBJ2-7; D unclear. The CDR3 has 15 residues. Germline CDR1 and CDR2: SEHNR and FQNEAQ (reference sequence). V was pared by 5 bases and J by 0 bases, with 14 bases between.

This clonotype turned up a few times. As DNA, the CDR3 is TGCAGCGTGAAGACAGGGTCGAACACTGAAGCTTTCTTT. This sequence encodes CSVKTGSNTEAFF. This chain uses TRBV29-1 with TRBJ1-1; 7 bases match TRBD1. J gave up 1 base and V 6 bases, and 5 bases lay outside the gene matches. The CDR3 runs to 13 residues. The V gene's germline CDR1 is SQVTM and CDR2 ANQGSEA.